The rows below give T cell receptor beta chains drawn from one sample of a study of cytomegalovirus exposure and HLA in healthy donors. Repertoires were generated with immunoSEQ multiplex PCR, while TCRdb's copy carries only in-frame clones and drops some. The data contain 150,000 or so clones, 79% of them seen just once; the ten biggest clones take up approximately 6.3%. What was sequenced was PBMCs. Source of these receptors: a woman in her 40s in good health and CMV-seropositive. The CDR3 runs from the conserved cysteine through the conserved F or W. D genes are given only for firm matches. Where a row states a size, it is once, few, many or the class of an expanded clone; other rows omit it.

CDR3nt	CDR3aa	v_gene	j_gene	abundance	d_gene
TGTGCCACCGGTCGGAGGGCCGATGAGCAGTTCTTC	CATGRRADEQFF	TRBV6-5	TRBJ2-1	-	-
TGTGCCAGCAGGGCGGGCCCCCTTTCTTCGTCAGATACGCAGTATTTT	CASRAGPLSSSDTQYF	TRBV2	TRBJ2-3	-	-
TGTGCCAGCAGCGTAGCTGCTAATGAAAAACTGTTTTTT	CASSVAANEKLFF	TRBV9	TRBJ1-4	-	-
TGTGCCAGTAGTATGACAGGAGAAGCTTTCTTT	CASSMTGEAFF	TRBV19	TRBJ1-1	-	-
TGTGCCAGCAGTGGGCTGAATGGCTACACCTTC	CASSGLNGYTF	TRBV2	TRBJ1-2	-	-
TGTGCCAGTAGTATAAGCGGGGGGGCATGGGAGACCCAGTACTTC	CASSISGGAWETQYF	TRBV19	TRBJ2-5	-	TRBD2
TGTGCCAGCACCCCGTTAGCGGACGAGCAGTACTTC	CASTPLADEQYF	TRBV7-9	TRBJ2-7	-	-
TGCGCCAGCAGCCTATGGACAGGCAACACAGATACGCAGTATTTT	CASSLWTGNTDTQYF	TRBV5-1	TRBJ2-3	-	TRBD1
TGTGCCAGCAGTGTCCCGGGACAAGTAAACAATGAGCAGTTCTTC	CASSVPGQVNNEQFF	TRBV6-1	TRBJ2-1	-	-
TGTGCCAGCAGGAAGAGGGCTACAGATACGCAGTATTTT	CASRKRATDTQYF	TRBV28	TRBJ2-3	-	-
TGTGCCAGCAGTGAAGGGGACACTAACTATGGCTACACCTTC	CASSEGDTNYGYTF	TRBV2	TRBJ1-2	-	-
TGTGCCAGCATCGAAGGCGGGACAGGGGCCGGTCAGCCCCAGCATTTT	CASIEGGTGAGQPQHF	TRBV28	TRBJ1-5	-	TRBD1
TGTGCCAGCAGCCAGCCCGTAGGGCAGCGGACCGGGGAGCTGTTTTTT	CASSQPVGQRTGELFF	TRBV27	TRBJ2-2	-	-
TGTGCCAGTAGTTGGAGAGTGGATGAGCAGTTCTTC	CASSWRVDEQFF	TRBV19	TRBJ2-1	-	-
TGCGCCAGCAGCTGGGGACAGGAGACAGATACGCAGTATTTT	CASSWGQETDTQYF	TRBV5-1	TRBJ2-3	-	TRBD1
TGTGCCAGCAGCTTAGGTTGGCTAGCGGGGTACAATGAGCAGTTCTTC	CASSLGWLAGYNEQFF	TRBV7-2	TRBJ2-1	-	TRBD2
TGTGCCAGCAGCTTGACTCGCAACAATGAGCAGTTCTTC	CASSLTRNNEQFF	TRBV7-2	TRBJ2-1	-	-
TGTGCCAGCGAATCGGCGGGGGTCGGCAATGAGCAGTTCTTC	CASESAGVGNEQFF	TRBV28	TRBJ2-1	-	TRBD2
TGTGCCAGCAGTGAATATTACGAGCAGTACTTC	CASSEYYEQYF	TRBV25-1	TRBJ2-7	-	-
TGTGCCAGCTCACCACCATCGACAGCCTCTGGAAACACCATATATTTT	CASSPPSTASGNTIYF	TRBV18	TRBJ1-3	-	-
TGTGCCAGCACCCCACCTGACAGGGGAAACACCATATATTTT	CASTPPDRGNTIYF	TRBV28	TRBJ1-3	-	-
TGTGCCAGCAGCCCGAGCCGGATGACTAGCGGGGGGGTTGGAGAGACCCAGTACTTC	CASSPSRMTSGGVGETQYF	TRBV9	TRBJ2-5	-	TRBD2
TGTGCCAGTAGTATAGGCACTAGCGACTCCTACGAGCAGTACTTC	CASSIGTSDSYEQYF	TRBV19	TRBJ2-7	-	TRBD2
TGTGCCAGCAGTTTATCCCCAGGGATGGGTTCCTACGAGCAGTACTTC	CASSLSPGMGSYEQYF	TRBV28	TRBJ2-7	-	-
TGTGCCATCAGTGCAGGGGGCCCGAACACTGAAGCTTTCTTT	CAISAGGPNTEAFF	TRBV10-3	TRBJ1-1	-	TRBD1
TGCGCCAGCAGTGGTGGGACTAGCGGGGGAGGGATGTACTTC	CASSGGTSGGGMYF	TRBV10-2	TRBJ2-7	-	TRBD2
TGTGCCAGCAGCGCCCCAGGGGAAGATACGCAGTATTTT	CASSAPGEDTQYF	TRBV11-3	TRBJ2-3	-	-
TGTGCCAGTAGTAACCCACAGGCCGTCTATGGCTACACCTTC	CASSNPQAVYGYTF	TRBV19	TRBJ1-2	-	-
TGTGCCAGCAGCTTAGCGGGACTCGAAGCTTTCTTT	CASSLAGLEAFF	TRBV7-2	TRBJ1-1	-	-
TGTGCCTGGAGGGCTAGCGGGGGGCTGGAGCAGTTCTTC	CAWRASGGLEQFF	TRBV30	TRBJ2-1	few	TRBD2
TGCGCCAGCAGCTTGGACGGTGGAGGTCGGGGCTACACCTTC	CASSLDGGGRGYTF	TRBV5-1	TRBJ1-2	-	-
TGTGCCAGCAGCCGTGGGACAGACGGAAACACCATATATTTT	CASSRGTDGNTIYF	TRBV6-6	TRBJ1-3	-	TRBD1
TGTGCCAGCAGCTTAGATCAGGGGGAAACCTACGAGCAGTACTTC	CASSLDQGETYEQYF	TRBV7-6	TRBJ2-7	-	TRBD1
TGCGCCAGCAGTCAATCCGCGGGGCCCCTCCAAGAGACCCAGTACTTC	CASSQSAGPLQETQYF	TRBV5-1	TRBJ2-5	-	-
TGCGCCAGCGGGGGCGATGAGCAGTTCTTC	CASGGDEQFF	TRBV10-2	TRBJ2-1	-	-
TGTGCCTGGAACATTCCGGGACAGGGGACCTACGAGCAGTACTTC	CAWNIPGQGTYEQYF	TRBV30	TRBJ2-7	few	TRBD1
TGTGCCAGCAGCATGGGACACCGGAGCAATCAGCCCCAGCATTTT	CASSMGHRSNQPQHF	TRBV5-6	TRBJ1-5	few	-
TGCAGCGTCCGACTAGCGGGGCGCCAAGAGACCCAGTACTTC	CSVRLAGRQETQYF	TRBV29-1	TRBJ2-5	once	TRBD2
TGTGCCAGCAGTTACGCGCACTGGAGCTCTGGAAACACCATATATTTT	CASSYAHWSSGNTIYF	TRBV6-5	TRBJ1-3	-	-
TGTGCCAGCAAATCGGGACACCGCGGCTACACCTTC	CASKSGHRGYTF	TRBV28	TRBJ1-2	-	-
TGTGCCAGTAAGACAGGCGGTAATGAGCAGTTCTTC	CASKTGGNEQFF	TRBV19	TRBJ2-1	-	-
TGTGCCAGTAGTCCCCGGGGGAGCCCCTATAGCAATCAGCCCCAGCATTTT	CASSPRGSPYSNQPQHF	TRBV19	TRBJ1-5	-	-
TGTGCCAGCAGCGTTACGGACAAGAGCACAGATACGCAGTATTTT	CASSVTDKSTDTQYF	TRBV5-6	TRBJ2-3	-	-
TGTGCCAGTTCGGAGGGGATCGACTATGGCTACACCTTC	CASSEGIDYGYTF	TRBV7-9	TRBJ1-2	-	-
TGTGCCAGCAGCTTAGTCCCAGATTCAGAGACCCAGTACTTC	CASSLVPDSETQYF	TRBV7-9	TRBJ2-5	-	-
TGTGCCTGGAACAGGGACAGGGTAGACTACGAGCAGTACTTC	CAWNRDRVDYEQYF	TRBV30	TRBJ2-7	few	TRBD1
TGTGCCAGTAGTTCTCGGGGTGCCTATGGCTACACCTTC	CASSSRGAYGYTF	TRBV19	TRBJ1-2	-	-
TGTGCCAGTAGTTACGGACGAGCGGGGGGCCGGGAGACCCAGTACTTC	CASSYGRAGGRETQYF	TRBV19	TRBJ2-5	-	TRBD2
TGCGCCAGCAGTCACCAGGGTGGGGTCACTGAAGCTTTCTTT	CASSHQGGVTEAFF	TRBV10-1	TRBJ1-1	-	-